A selection of T cell receptor beta chains follows, all from one sample in a study of OX40 agonist ivuxolimab in advanced cancers. Profiled with immunoSEQ multiplex PCR; TCRdb holds only in-frame clones, not every one. The data contain tens of thousands of clones, over 80% of them singletons. This specimen was CD4+ or CD8+ T cells sorted from blood, taken in a trial of the OX40 agonist ivuxolimab. These receptors were taken from an adult with an advanced solid tumor such as melanoma, head and neck, liver or kidney cancer. CDR3s include the opening cysteine and the closing phenylalanine or tryptophan. The D gene is left open where the match is weak. Size values are once, few and many counts, or a class for expanded clones, and some rows have none.

clone_size: NA
v_call: TRBV7-9
d_call: NA
cdr3_length: 19
j_call: TRBJ2-1
cdr3_nt: TGTGCCAGCACACCAAGGACGGGGCCCCTCCTTAACTCCTACAATGAGCAGTTCTTC
cdr3_aa: CASTPRTGPLLNSYNEQFF

clone_size: NA
v_call: TRBV7-9
d_call: TRBD2
cdr3_length: 13
j_call: TRBJ2-3
cdr3_nt: TGTGCCAGCCGCCCCGCCTGGGGGGGTACGCAGTATTTT
cdr3_aa: CASRPAWGGTQYF

clone_size: once
v_call: TRBV7-2
d_call: TRBD2
cdr3_length: 19
j_call: TRBJ2-4
cdr3_nt: TGTGCCAGCAGCTTAATGCGGGGGGCCACGATGATAGCCAAAAACATTCAGTACTTC
cdr3_aa: CASSLMRGATMIAKNIQYF

clone_size: once
v_call: TRBV28
d_call: NA
cdr3_length: 13
j_call: TRBJ2-2
cdr3_nt: TGTGCCAGCAGCCTACAAATTGCCGGGGAGCTGTTTTTT
cdr3_aa: CASSLQIAGELFF

clone_size: NA
v_call: TRBV28
d_call: NA
cdr3_length: 14
j_call: TRBJ1-5
cdr3_nt: TGTGCCAGCAGCCTTGACTGGGGGGGAAAGCCCCAGCATTTT
cdr3_aa: CASSLDWGGKPQHF

clone_size: NA
v_call: TRBV27
d_call: TRBD2
cdr3_length: 17
j_call: TRBJ2-3
cdr3_nt: TGTGCCAGCAGTTCGGGACTAGCCCAAGGGAGCACAGATACGCAGTATTTT
cdr3_aa: CASSSGLAQGSTDTQYF

clone_size: few
v_call: TRBV4-1
d_call: TRBD1
cdr3_length: 16
j_call: TRBJ1-4
cdr3_nt: TGCGCCAGCAGCCCGGGACAGGGGGCGACTAATGAAAAACTGTTTTTT
cdr3_aa: CASSPGQGATNEKLFF

clone_size: NA
v_call: TRBV7-9
d_call: NA
cdr3_length: 13
j_call: TRBJ2-1
cdr3_nt: TGTGCCAGCAGCTTGGGACACGGCAATGAGCAGTTCTTC
cdr3_aa: CASSLGHGNEQFF

clone_size: few
v_call: TRBV9
d_call: NA
cdr3_length: 15
j_call: TRBJ2-3
cdr3_nt: TGTGCCAGCAGCGCTACAGCAATTCTCACAGATACGCAGTATTTT
cdr3_aa: CASSATAILTDTQYF

clone_size: NA
v_call: TRBV15
d_call: NA
cdr3_length: 14
j_call: TRBJ2-1
cdr3_nt: TGTGCCACCAGCACTAATCGGGGCCTGGATGAGCAGTTCTTC
cdr3_aa: CATSTNRGLDEQFF

clone_size: once
v_call: TRBV7-9
d_call: NA
cdr3_length: 16
j_call: TRBJ2-2
cdr3_nt: TGTGCCAGCAGCTTAGCCCAGGGGAGGGACACCGGGGAGCTGTTTTTT
cdr3_aa: CASSLAQGRDTGELFF

clone_size: once
v_call: TRBV2
d_call: NA
cdr3_length: 14
j_call: TRBJ2-6
cdr3_nt: TGTGCCAGTCACCAGGACTCTGGGGCCAACGTCCTGACTTTC
cdr3_aa: CASHQDSGANVLTF

clone_size: NA
v_call: TRBV7-9
d_call: TRBD2
cdr3_length: 15
j_call: TRBJ2-7
cdr3_nt: TGTGCCAGCAGCTTAGGTGGCGGGAGGTCCTACGAGCAGTACTTC
cdr3_aa: CASSLGGGRSYEQYF

clone_size: NA
v_call: TRBV9
d_call: NA
cdr3_length: 15
j_call: TRBJ2-7
cdr3_nt: TGTGCCAGCAATCAAGGCCCGGGAGAACGCTACGAGCAGTACTTC
cdr3_aa: CASNQGPGERYEQYF

clone_size: NA
v_call: TRBV7-6
d_call: NA
cdr3_length: 13
j_call: TRBJ2-3
cdr3_nt: TGTGCCAGCAGCTTAGATAGAACAGATACGCAGTATTTT
cdr3_aa: CASSLDRTDTQYF

clone_size: NA
v_call: TRBV7-8
d_call: NA
cdr3_length: 13
j_call: TRBJ1-1
cdr3_nt: TGTGCCAGCAGCTTAAGGGGGGACACTGAAGCTTTCTTT
cdr3_aa: CASSLRGDTEAFF

clone_size: NA
v_call: TRBV19
d_call: NA
cdr3_length: 14
j_call: TRBJ2-2
cdr3_nt: TGTGCCAGTAGTGTTAGATCGAGCGCCGGGGAGCTGTTTTTT
cdr3_aa: CASSVRSSAGELFF

clone_size: NA
v_call: TRBV5-8
d_call: TRBD1
cdr3_length: 16
j_call: TRBJ2-4
cdr3_nt: TGTGCCAGCAGCGCCACAGGGGCTCTAGCCAAAAACATTCAGTACTTC
cdr3_aa: CASSATGALAKNIQYF

clone_size: NA
v_call: TRBV7-3
d_call: NA
cdr3_length: 11
j_call: TRBJ2-7
cdr3_nt: TGTGCCAGCAGCTTAACCTACGAGCAGTACTTC
cdr3_aa: CASSLTYEQYF

clone_size: NA
v_call: TRBV30
d_call: TRBD2
cdr3_length: 12
j_call: TRBJ2-1
cdr3_nt: TGTGCCTGGAGTGCTGGGACTATTGGGCAGTTCTTC
cdr3_aa: CAWSAGTIGQFF

clone_size: NA
v_call: TRBV7-8
d_call: NA
cdr3_length: 13
j_call: TRBJ2-7
cdr3_nt: TGTGCCAGCAGCTTGGAGCGATCCTACGAGCAGTACTTC
cdr3_aa: CASSLERSYEQYF

clone_size: NA
v_call: TRBV11-1
d_call: TRBD2
cdr3_length: 17
j_call: TRBJ2-7
cdr3_nt: TGTGCCAGCAGCCCGGGGTTGTGGACTAGCGCGGACTACGAGCAGTACTTC
cdr3_aa: CASSPGLWTSADYEQYF

clone_size: NA
v_call: TRBV7-6
d_call: TRBD2
cdr3_length: 16
j_call: TRBJ2-7
cdr3_nt: TGTGCCAGCAGCCCCGGACTAGCGGGAGAGGTCTACGAGCAGTACTTC
cdr3_aa: CASSPGLAGEVYEQYF

clone_size: few
v_call: TRBV15
d_call: TRBD1
cdr3_length: 15
j_call: TRBJ2-1
cdr3_nt: TGTGCCACCAGCAGATCCTACCTGACAGGGGATGAGCAGTTCTTC
cdr3_aa: CATSRSYLTGDEQFF

clone_size: NA
v_call: TRBV19
d_call: NA
cdr3_length: 13
j_call: TRBJ2-7
cdr3_nt: TGTGCCAGTAGGGGAGGTTCGTCCTACGAGCAGTACTTC
cdr3_aa: CASRGGSSYEQYF

clone_size: NA
v_call: TRBV29-1
d_call: TRBD2
cdr3_length: 13
j_call: TRBJ2-7
cdr3_nt: TGCAGCGTTCGGACTAGCGAAGACTACGAGCAGTACTTC
cdr3_aa: CSVRTSEDYEQYF

clone_size: NA
v_call: TRBV19
d_call: NA
cdr3_length: 13
j_call: TRBJ1-3
cdr3_nt: TGTGCCACCTCCGGGACCTCTGGAAACACCATATATTTT
cdr3_aa: CATSGTSGNTIYF

clone_size: few
v_call: TRBV19
d_call: NA
cdr3_length: 15
j_call: TRBJ1-5
cdr3_nt: TGTGCCAGTAGGGATCAGGGGCATAGCAATCAGCCCCAGCATTTT
cdr3_aa: CASRDQGHSNQPQHF

clone_size: NA
v_call: TRBV5-6
d_call: NA
cdr3_length: 12
j_call: TRBJ2-1
cdr3_nt: TGTGCCAGCAGCTTATATTACAATGAGCAGTTCTTC
cdr3_aa: CASSLYYNEQFF

clone_size: once
v_call: TRBV11-2
d_call: NA
cdr3_length: 13
j_call: TRBJ1-5
cdr3_nt: TGTGCCAGCAGCACCGGGACCAATCAGCCCCAGCATTTT
cdr3_aa: CASSTGTNQPQHF

clone_size: NA
v_call: TRBV18
d_call: TRBD1
cdr3_length: 16
j_call: TRBJ1-4
cdr3_nt: TGTGCCAGCTCACCACAAGGACAGGGAGTAGGGGAAAAACTGTTTTTT
cdr3_aa: CASSPQGQGVGEKLFF

clone_size: NA
v_call: TRBV28
d_call: NA
cdr3_length: 17
j_call: TRBJ2-7
cdr3_nt: TGTGCCAGCAGGCCGCTAACAGGGGGGGCACCTTCCTACGAGCAGTACTTC
cdr3_aa: CASRPLTGGAPSYEQYF

clone_size: once
v_call: TRBV28
d_call: TRBD2
cdr3_length: 13
j_call: TRBJ2-7
cdr3_nt: TGTGCCAGCTTGCTAGCGGGTCGTGTCGAGCAGTACTTC
cdr3_aa: CASLLAGRVEQYF

clone_size: once
v_call: TRBV7-2
d_call: TRBD2
cdr3_length: 15
j_call: TRBJ2-1
cdr3_nt: TGTGCCAGCAGCCGGGGTGGGACTAGCTACAATGAGCAGTTCTTC
cdr3_aa: CASSRGGTSYNEQFF

clone_size: NA
v_call: TRBV27
d_call: NA
cdr3_length: 14
j_call: TRBJ2-3
cdr3_nt: TGTGCCAGCAGTCCGCTTCACTTTACAGATACGCAGTATTTT
cdr3_aa: CASSPLHFTDTQYF

clone_size: few
v_call: TRBV28
d_call: NA
cdr3_length: 12
j_call: TRBJ2-7
cdr3_nt: TGTGCCACCCGCGGGATGGCCTACGAGCAGTACTTC
cdr3_aa: CATRGMAYEQYF

clone_size: once
v_call: TRBV27
d_call: NA
cdr3_length: 13
j_call: TRBJ2-1
cdr3_nt: TGTGCCAGCAAGGGGGACAATTACAATGAGCAGTTCTTC
cdr3_aa: CASKGDNYNEQFF

clone_size: NA
v_call: TRBV20-1
d_call: NA
cdr3_length: 11
j_call: TRBJ2-5
cdr3_nt: TGCAGTGCTAGAGTAGGAGAGACCCAGTACTTC
cdr3_aa: CSARVGETQYF

clone_size: NA
v_call: TRBV28
d_call: NA
cdr3_length: 15
j_call: TRBJ1-1
cdr3_nt: TGTGCCAGCAGTTCCCGCGGGGGGGGAAAGACTGAAGCTTTCTTT
cdr3_aa: CASSSRGGGKTEAFF

clone_size: NA
v_call: TRBV2
d_call: NA
cdr3_length: 14
j_call: TRBJ2-5
cdr3_nt: TGTGCCAGCAAACCGCAGGGGGGACAAGAGACCCAGTACTTC
cdr3_aa: CASKPQGGQETQYF